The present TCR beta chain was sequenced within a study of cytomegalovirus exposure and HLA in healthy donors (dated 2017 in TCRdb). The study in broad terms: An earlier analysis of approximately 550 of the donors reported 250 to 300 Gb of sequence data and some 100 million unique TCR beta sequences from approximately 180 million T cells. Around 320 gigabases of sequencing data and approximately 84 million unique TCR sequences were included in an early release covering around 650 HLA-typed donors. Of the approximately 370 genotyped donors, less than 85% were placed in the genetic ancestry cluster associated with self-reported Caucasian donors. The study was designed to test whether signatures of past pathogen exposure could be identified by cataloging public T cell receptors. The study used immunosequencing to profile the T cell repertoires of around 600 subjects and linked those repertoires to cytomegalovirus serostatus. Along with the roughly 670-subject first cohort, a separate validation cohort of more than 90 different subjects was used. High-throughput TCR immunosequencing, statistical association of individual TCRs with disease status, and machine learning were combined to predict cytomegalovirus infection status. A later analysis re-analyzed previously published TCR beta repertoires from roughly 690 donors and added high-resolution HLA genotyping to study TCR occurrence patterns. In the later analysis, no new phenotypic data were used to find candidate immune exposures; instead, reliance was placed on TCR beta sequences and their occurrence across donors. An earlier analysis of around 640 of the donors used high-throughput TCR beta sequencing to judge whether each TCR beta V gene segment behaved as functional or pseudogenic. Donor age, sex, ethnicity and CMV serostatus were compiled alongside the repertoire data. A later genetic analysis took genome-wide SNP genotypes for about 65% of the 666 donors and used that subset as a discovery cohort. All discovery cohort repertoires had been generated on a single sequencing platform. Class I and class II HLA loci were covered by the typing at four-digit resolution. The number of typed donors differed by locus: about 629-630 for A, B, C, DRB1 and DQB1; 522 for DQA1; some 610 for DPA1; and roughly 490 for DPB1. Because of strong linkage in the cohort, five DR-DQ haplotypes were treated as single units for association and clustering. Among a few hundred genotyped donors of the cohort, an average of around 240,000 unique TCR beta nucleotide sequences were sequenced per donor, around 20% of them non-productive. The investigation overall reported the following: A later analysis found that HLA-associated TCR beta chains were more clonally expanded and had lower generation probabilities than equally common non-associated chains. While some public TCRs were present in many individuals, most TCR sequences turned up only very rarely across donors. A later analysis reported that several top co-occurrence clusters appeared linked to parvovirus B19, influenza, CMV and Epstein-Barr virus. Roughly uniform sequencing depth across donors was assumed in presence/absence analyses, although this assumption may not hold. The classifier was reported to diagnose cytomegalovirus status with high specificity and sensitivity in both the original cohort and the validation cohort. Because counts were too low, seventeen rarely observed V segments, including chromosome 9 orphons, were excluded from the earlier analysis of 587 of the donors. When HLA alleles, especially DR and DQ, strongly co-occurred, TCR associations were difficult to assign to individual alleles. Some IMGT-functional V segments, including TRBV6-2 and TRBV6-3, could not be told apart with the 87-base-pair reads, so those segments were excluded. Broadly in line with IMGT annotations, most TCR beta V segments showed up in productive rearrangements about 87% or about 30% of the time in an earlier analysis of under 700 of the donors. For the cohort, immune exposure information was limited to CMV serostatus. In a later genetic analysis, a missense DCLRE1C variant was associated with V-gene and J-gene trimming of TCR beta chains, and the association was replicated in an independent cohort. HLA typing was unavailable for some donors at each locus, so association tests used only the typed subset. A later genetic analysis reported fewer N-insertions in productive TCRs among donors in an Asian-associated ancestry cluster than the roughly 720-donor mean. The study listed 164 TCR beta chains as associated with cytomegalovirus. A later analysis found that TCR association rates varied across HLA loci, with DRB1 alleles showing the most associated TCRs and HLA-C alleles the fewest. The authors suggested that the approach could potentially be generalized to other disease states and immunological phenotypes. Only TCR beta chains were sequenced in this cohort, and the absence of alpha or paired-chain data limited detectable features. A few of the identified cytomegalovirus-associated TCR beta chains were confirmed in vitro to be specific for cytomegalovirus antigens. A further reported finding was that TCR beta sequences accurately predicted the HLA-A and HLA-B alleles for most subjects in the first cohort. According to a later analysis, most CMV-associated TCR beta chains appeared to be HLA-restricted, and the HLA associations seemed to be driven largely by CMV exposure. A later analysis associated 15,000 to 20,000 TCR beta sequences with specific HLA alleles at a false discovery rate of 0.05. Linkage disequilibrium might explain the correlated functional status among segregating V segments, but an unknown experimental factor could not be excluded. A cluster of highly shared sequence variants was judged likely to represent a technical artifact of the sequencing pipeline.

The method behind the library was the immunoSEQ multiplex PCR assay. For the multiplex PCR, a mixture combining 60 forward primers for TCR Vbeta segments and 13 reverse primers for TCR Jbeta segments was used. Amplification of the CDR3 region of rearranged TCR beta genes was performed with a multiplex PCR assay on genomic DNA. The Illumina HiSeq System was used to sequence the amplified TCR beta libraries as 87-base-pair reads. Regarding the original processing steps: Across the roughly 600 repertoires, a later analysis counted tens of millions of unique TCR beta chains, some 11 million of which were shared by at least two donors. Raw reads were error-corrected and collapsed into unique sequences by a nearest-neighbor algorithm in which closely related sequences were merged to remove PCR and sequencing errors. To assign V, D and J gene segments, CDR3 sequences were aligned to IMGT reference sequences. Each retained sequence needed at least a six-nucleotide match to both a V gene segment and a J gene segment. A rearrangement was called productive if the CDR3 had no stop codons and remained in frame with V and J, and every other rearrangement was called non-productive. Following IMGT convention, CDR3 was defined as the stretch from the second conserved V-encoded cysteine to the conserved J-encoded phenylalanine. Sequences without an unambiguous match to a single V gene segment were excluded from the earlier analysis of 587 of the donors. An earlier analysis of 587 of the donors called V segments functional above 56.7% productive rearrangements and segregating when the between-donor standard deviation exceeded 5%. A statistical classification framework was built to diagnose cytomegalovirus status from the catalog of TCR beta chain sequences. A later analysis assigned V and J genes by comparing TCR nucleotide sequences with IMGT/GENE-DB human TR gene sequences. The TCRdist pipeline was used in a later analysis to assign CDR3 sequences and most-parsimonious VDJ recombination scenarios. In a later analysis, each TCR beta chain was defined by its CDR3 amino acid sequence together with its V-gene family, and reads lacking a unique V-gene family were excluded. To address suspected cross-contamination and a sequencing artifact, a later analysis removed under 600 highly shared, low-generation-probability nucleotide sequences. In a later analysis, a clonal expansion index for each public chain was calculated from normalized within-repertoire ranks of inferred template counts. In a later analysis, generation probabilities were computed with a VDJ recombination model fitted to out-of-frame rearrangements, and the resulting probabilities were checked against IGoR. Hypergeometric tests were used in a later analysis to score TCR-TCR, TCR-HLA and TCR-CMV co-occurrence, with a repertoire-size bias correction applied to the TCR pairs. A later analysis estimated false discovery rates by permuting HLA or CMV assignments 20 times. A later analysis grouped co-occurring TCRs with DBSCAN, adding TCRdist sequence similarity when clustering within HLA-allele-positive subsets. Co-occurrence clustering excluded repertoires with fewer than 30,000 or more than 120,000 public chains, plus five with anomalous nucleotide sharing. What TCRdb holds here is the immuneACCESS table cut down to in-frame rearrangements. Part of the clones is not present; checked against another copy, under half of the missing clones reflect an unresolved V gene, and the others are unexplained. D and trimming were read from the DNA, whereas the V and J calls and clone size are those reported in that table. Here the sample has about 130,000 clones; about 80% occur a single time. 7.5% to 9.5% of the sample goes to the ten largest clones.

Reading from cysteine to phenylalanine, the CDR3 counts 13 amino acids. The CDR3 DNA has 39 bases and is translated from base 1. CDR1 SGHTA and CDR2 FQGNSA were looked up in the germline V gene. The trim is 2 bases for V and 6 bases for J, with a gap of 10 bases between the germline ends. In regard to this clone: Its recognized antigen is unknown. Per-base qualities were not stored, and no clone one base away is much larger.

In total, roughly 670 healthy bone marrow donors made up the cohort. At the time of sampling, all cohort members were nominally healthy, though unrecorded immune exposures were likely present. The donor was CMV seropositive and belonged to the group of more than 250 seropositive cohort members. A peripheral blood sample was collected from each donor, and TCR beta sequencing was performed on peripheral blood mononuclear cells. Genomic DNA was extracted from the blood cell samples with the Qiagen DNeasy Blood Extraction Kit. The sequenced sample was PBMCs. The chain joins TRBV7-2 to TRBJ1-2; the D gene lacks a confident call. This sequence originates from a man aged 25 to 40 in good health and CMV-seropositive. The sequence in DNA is TGTGCCAGCAGCTTACCCGGGATCAATGGCTACACCTTC. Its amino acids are CASSLPGINGYTF.